This T cell receptor (beta chain) was sequenced for a study of radiotherapy plus CTLA-4 blockade in lung cancer. V dropped 5 bases and J dropped 4 bases, with 11 bases sitting between them. In germline, CDR1 is LNHDA, CDR2 SQIVND (reference sequence). The CDR3 runs to 13 residues. The table came from immunoSEQ multiplex PCR; TCRdb's copy has only in-frame clones and leaves some out. The sample carries fewer than 40,000 clones, about four fifths recorded once. This TCR was recovered from a human donor with non-small cell lung cancer that progressed on radiotherapy plus ipilimumab. The source material was peripheral blood, sampled from a patient treated with radiotherapy plus ipilimumab. The V call is TRBV19, the J call TRBJ1-1, with D possibly TRBD1 on 5 matching bases. CDR3 in DNA: TGTGCCAGTAGTTCTGGGGGAGGCACTGAAGCTTTCTTT. Protein product: CASSSGGGTEAFF.